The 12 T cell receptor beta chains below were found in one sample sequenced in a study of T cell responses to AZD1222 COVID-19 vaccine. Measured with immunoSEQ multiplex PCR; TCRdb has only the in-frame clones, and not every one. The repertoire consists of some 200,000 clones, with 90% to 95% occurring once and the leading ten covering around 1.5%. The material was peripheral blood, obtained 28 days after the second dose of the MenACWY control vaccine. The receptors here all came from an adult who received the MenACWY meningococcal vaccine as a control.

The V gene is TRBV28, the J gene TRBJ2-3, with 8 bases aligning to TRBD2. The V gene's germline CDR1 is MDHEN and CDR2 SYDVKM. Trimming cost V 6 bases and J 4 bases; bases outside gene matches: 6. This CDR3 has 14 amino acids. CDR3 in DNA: TGTGCCAGCAGAGCGGGAGAGTTAGCAGATACGCAGTATTTT. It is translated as CASRAGELADTQYF.

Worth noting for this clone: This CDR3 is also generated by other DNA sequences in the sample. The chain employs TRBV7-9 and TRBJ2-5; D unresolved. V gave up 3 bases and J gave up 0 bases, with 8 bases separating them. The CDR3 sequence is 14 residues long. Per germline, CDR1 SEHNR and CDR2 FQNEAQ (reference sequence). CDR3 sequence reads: CASSFGGNQETQYF. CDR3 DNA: TGTGCCAGCAGCTTCGGTGGCAACCAAGAGACCCAGTACTTC.

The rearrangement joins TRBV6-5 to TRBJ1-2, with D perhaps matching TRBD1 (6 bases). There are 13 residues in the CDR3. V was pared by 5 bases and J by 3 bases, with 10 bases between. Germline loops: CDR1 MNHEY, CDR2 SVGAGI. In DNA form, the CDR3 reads TGTGCCAGCAGTAACGACAGGTACTATGGCTACACCTTC. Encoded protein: CASSNDRYYGYTF.

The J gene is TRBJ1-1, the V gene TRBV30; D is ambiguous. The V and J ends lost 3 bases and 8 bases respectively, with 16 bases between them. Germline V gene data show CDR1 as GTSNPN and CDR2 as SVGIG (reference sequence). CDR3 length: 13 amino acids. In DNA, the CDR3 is TGTGCCTGGAGCGTCCAACATTTGGGGGAAGCTTTCTTT. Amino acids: CAWSVQHLGEAFF.

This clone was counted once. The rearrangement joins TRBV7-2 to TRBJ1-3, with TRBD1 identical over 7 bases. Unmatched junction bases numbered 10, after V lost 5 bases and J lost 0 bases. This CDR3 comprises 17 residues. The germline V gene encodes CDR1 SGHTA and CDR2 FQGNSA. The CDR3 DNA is TGTGCCAGCAGCCCGCAGGACAGGACTTTCTCTGGAAACACCATATATTTT. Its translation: CASSPQDRTFSGNTIYF.

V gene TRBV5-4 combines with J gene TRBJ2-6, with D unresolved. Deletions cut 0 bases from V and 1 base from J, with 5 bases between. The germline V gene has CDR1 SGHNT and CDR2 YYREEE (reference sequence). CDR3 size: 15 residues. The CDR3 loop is CASSLDISGANVLTF. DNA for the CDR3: TGTGCCAGCAGCTTGGACATTTCTGGGGCCAACGTCCTGACTTTC.

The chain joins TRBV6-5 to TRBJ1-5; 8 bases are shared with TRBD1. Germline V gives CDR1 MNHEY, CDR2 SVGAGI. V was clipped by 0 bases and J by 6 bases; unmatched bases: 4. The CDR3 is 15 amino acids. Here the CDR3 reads CASSYSPGGGQPQHF. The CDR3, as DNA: TGTGCCAGCAGTTACTCCCCAGGGGGCGGTCAGCCCCAGCATTTT.

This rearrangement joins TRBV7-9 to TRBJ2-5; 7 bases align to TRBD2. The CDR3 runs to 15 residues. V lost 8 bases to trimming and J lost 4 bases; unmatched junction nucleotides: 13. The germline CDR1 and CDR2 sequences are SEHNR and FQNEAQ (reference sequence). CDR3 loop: CASLRSSGQGETQYF. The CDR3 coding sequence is TGTGCCAGCCTTAGGAGTAGCGGGCAAGGAGAGACCCAGTACTTC.

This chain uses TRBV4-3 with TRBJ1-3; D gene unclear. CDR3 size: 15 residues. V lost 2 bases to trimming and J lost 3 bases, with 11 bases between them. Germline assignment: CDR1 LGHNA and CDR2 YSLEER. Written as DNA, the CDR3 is TGCGCCAGCAGCCAACTGGCGGGGTTTGGAAACACCATATATTTT. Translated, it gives CASSQLAGFGNTIYF.

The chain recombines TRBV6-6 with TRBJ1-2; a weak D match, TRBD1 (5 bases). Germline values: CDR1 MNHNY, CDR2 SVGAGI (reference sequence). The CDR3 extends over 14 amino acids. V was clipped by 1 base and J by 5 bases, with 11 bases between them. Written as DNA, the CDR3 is TGTGCCAGCAGTTACTGGGGAGGGGAATATGGCTACACCTTC. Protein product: CASSYWGGEYGYTF.

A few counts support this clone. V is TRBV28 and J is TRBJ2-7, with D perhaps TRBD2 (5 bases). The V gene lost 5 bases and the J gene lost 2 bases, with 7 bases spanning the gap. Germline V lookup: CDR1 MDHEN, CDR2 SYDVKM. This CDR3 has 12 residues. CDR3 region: CASSLAAYEQYF. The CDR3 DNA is TGTGCCAGCAGTCTAGCAGCCTACGAGCAGTACTTC.

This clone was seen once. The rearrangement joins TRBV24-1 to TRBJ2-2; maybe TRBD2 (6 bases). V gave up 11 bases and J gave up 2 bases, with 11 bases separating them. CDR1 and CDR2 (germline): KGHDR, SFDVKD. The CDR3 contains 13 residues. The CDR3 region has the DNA TGTGCCATCGGGAGAGACAACACCGGGGAGCTGTTTTTT. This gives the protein CAIGRDNTGELFF.